Presented here are 22 T cell receptor beta chains from one specimen sequenced in a study of T cells in Graves' hyperthyroidism and ophthalmopathy. There were TCR beta CDR3 regions amplified from RNA transcripts. First-round RT-PCR with HTBI primers amplified the TCR CDR3 region. TCRdb redid the calling of the multiplex PCR reads with MiXCR, one entry per CDR3 protein. This sample yields roughly 570,000 distinct CDR3 sequences, of which 35% to 55% are seen a single time; about 7.8% belongs to the top ten. The sample comprised peripheral blood or thyroid tissue (not recorded which). These TCRs come from a woman aged 18-29 years with Graves' hyperthyroidism.

V and J are TRBV7-9 and TRBJ2-5; no clear D gene. Deletions cut 8 bases from V and 11 bases from J, with 15 bases between. The CDR3 is made up of 11 amino acids. CDR1 is SEHNR and CDR2 is FQNEAQ in the germline V gene (reference sequence). For the CDR3, the DNA is TGTGCCAGCGGATATGGCCCCTCGCAGTACTTC. Translation gives CASGYGPSQYF.

This clonotype was found a few times. This chain uses TRBV12-3 or TRBV12-4 with TRBJ2-7; either TRBD1 or TRBD2 may supply D (5 bases each). V was trimmed by 5 bases and J by 4 bases, leaving 12 bases between them. This CDR3 region has 13 residues. The CDR3 spells CASSPGRGYEQYF. DNA of the CDR3: TGTGCCAGCAGTCCGGGACGCGGTTACGAGCAGTACTTC.

This chain connects TRBV19 to TRBJ2-3; D remains ambiguous. V was shortened by 4 bases and J by 6 bases, with 11 bases between the two germline ends. The CDR3 length is 13 residues. Germline values: CDR1 LNHDA, CDR2 SQIVND (reference sequence). This CDR3 reads CASSKDRPDTQYF. The CDR3 DNA sequence: TGTGCCAGTAGTAAAGACCGTCCCGATACGCAGTATTTT. Variable domain in full (rest from reference TRBV19 and TRBJ2-3): DGGITQSPKYLFRKEGQNVTLSCEQNLNHDAMYWYRQDPGQGLRLIYYSQIVNDFQKGDIAEGYSVSREKKESFPLTVTSAQKNPTAFYLCASSKDRPDTQYFGPGTRLTVL.

CDR3 coding DNA: TGCAGCTTTCTAGCGGGAGGGGAAACCTCCTACGAGCAGTACTTC. Translation gives CSFLAGGETSYEQYF. The V gene is TRBV29-1, the J gene TRBJ2-7; 12 bases agree with TRBD2. The ends lost 8 bases at V and 0 bases at J; junction bases unmatched: 8. Germline CDR1 is SQVTM and CDR2 is ANQGSEA. This CDR3 region has 15 residues.

The chain joins TRBV7-9 to TRBJ2-5; 14 positions match TRBD2. CDR3 length: 18 residues. Losses at the gene ends were 8 bases for V and 0 bases for J; bases not matched to a gene: 11. Germline-derived CDR1 and CDR2 are SEHNR and FQNEAQ (reference sequence). Here the CDR3 DNA reads TGTGCCAGCTGCCCGGGACTAGCGGGAGTTGAGTACCAAGAGACCCAGTACTTC. This translates into CASCPGLAGVEYQETQYF. Variable domain in full (rest from reference TRBV7-9 and TRBJ2-5): DTGVSQNPRHKITKRGQNVTFRCDPISEHNRLYWYRQTLGQGPEFLTYFQNEAQLEKSRLLSDRFSAERPKGSFSTLEIQRTEQGDSAMYLCASCPGLAGVEYQETQYFGPGTRLLVL.

V usage is TRBV7-9 and J usage is TRBJ1-5, with D hard to call. V lost 5 bases and J lost 11, with 16 bases in between. CDR3 length: 13 residues. Germline lookup yields CDR1 SEHNR and CDR2 FQNEAQ (reference sequence). Here the CDR3 DNA reads TGTGCCAGCAGCAGCGGGAGTCTGAAGACCCAGCATTTT. Translation: CASSSGSLKTQHF.

The chain employs TRBV29-1 and TRBJ2-3, with D possibly being TRBD2 (6 bases). V was cut by 7 bases and J by 1 base, with 12 bases left in between. Germline V CDR1 and CDR2: SQVTM, ANQGSEA. CDR3 length: 13 residues. The CDR3 is CSAGRDGTDTQYF. CDR3 nucleotide sequence: TGCAGCGCCGGGCGGGATGGCACAGATACGCAGTATTTT.

This clonotype was observed many times. The genes are TRBV2 and TRBJ1-5; D not resolved. The CDR3 is made up of 14 amino acids. The V end was cut by 3 bases, the J end by 2 bases, with 8 bases between. Germline V gene sequence: CDR1 SNHLY, CDR2 FYNNEI. The CDR3 nucleotides read TGTGCCAGCAGTGATTGGGAGGGCAATCAGCCCCAGCATTTT. It specifies CASSDWEGNQPQHF. Supplemented by reference TRBV2 and TRBJ1-5, the full variable domain reads EPEVTQTPSHQVTQMGQEVILRCVPISNHLYFYWYRQILGQKVEFLVSFYNNEISEKSEIFDDQFSVERPDGSNFTLKIRSTKLEDSAMYFCASSDWEGNQPQHFGDGTRLSIL.

This clonotype was seen ten or more times. The chain combines TRBV19 with TRBJ2-7; 11 bases map to TRBD2. This CDR3 is built from 16 residues. The ends lost 2 bases at V and 5 bases at J; junction bases unmatched: 8. CDR1 and CDR2 from the germline V gene are LNHDA and SQIVND (reference sequence). CDR3 nucleotides: TGTGCCAGTAGTATACGTTTTAGCGGGAGGGCCCACGAGCAGTACTTC. Encoded protein: CASSIRFSGRAHEQYF.

This clonotype was detected only once. This chain uses TRBV15 with TRBJ2-2; D unclear. This CDR3 contains 15 residues. Germline lookup yields CDR1 LNHNV and CDR2 YYDKDF (reference sequence). V was trimmed by 1 base and J by 7 bases, leaving 13 bases between them. CDR3 in amino acids: CATSRGTVSYGELFF. CDR3 in DNA: TGTGCCACCAGCAGAGGGACGGTCTCCTACGGGGAGCTGTTTTTT.

This chain links TRBV6-5 with TRBJ2-7; 14 bases are shared with TRBD2. V lost 4 bases, J lost 6 bases, and 5 bases stayed unmatched. The CDR3 spans 15 residues. The germline V gene has CDR1 MNHEY and CDR2 SVGAGI. CDR3 amino acids: CASSSWTSGRSEQYF. In nucleotides, the CDR3 is TGTGCCAGCAGTTCTTGGACTAGCGGGAGGAGCGAGCAGTACTTC.

This clonotype was picked up many times. The chain has TRBV2 and TRBJ1-4; D gene uncertain. This CDR3 has 15 amino acids. Deletions cut 6 bases from V and 4 bases from J, with 15 bases between. In germline, CDR1 is SNHLY, CDR2 FYNNEI. The CDR3 sequence is CASRYRTADNEKLFF. As DNA, the CDR3 is TGTGCCAGCAGGTACAGAACAGCAGATAATGAAAAACTGTTTTTT.

This clonotype was observed once. The chain combines TRBV20-1 with TRBJ1-2, with D possibly TRBD1 on 6 matching bases. The CDR3 sequence is 16 residues long. The V end was cut by 3 bases, the J end by 0 bases, with 17 bases between. From germline, CDR1 is DFQATT and CDR2 SNEGSKA (reference sequence). The CDR3: CSASPGRGESNYGYTF. CDR3 in DNA: TGCAGTGCTAGCCCCGGGAGGGGGGAGTCTAACTATGGCTACACCTTC.

This clonotype was observed at least ten times. V gene TRBV15 combines with J gene TRBJ2-7, with D perhaps matching TRBD2 (5 bases). The CDR3 sequence is 16 residues long. Germline V gene lookup returns CDR1 LNHNV and CDR2 YYDKDF (reference sequence). Trimming stripped 3 bases from V and 0 bases from J, with 15 bases between. The CDR3 region has the DNA TGTGCCACCAGCAGTGAAGAGGGCGGCAGCTCCTACGAGCAGTACTTC. Translation gives CATSSEEGGSSYEQYF.

This clonotype was recorded at least ten times. This CDR3 is CSVAAGEPITDTQYF. Written as DNA, the CDR3 is TGCAGCGTGGCGGCAGGGGAGCCCATCACAGATACGCAGTATTTT. The chain is built from TRBV29-1 and TRBJ2-3; D may be TRBD1 (6 bases). V lost 6 bases, J lost 2 bases, and 18 bases lay in between. CDR1 SQVTM and CDR2 ANQGSEA come from the germline V gene. The CDR3 runs 15 residues.

V is TRBV7-6 and J is TRBJ2-7; 9 positions agree with TRBD1. CDR3 length equals 14 residues. The germline V gene encodes CDR1 SGHVS and CDR2 FNYEAQ. The J segment lost 5 bases and the V segment lost 5 bases, leaving 7 bases of the junction unmatched. CDR3 bases: TGTGCCAGCAGCAGGGGACAGGGTGACCACGAGCAGTACTTC. Amino acids: CASSRGQGDHEQYF.

This clonotype was counted between two and nine times. The rearrangement uses TRBV7-2 and TRBJ2-1; weak D call: TRBD2 (5 bases). Germline loops: CDR1 SGHTA, CDR2 FQGNSA. The CDR3 spans 12 residues. Trimming removed 3 bases from V and 10 bases from J, with 10 bases in between. CDR3 nucleotides: TGTGCCAGCAGCTTTCGCGGGCGGGAGCAGTTCTTC. Protein product: CASSFRGREQFF. Together with reference TRBV7-2 and TRBJ2-1, the CDR3 gives the full variable domain: GAGVSQSPSNKVTEKGKDVELRCDPISGHTALYWYRQSLGQGLEFLIYFQGNSAPDKSGLPSDRFSAERTGGSVSTLTIQRTQQEDSAVYLCASSFRGREQFFGPGTRLTVL.

This clonotype has only one observation. Being one base from a much bigger clone, this may be a read error. The final CDR3 position lacks the conserved phenylalanine or tryptophan, pointing to a likely read error. The rearrangement links TRBV6-1 to TRBJ2-5, with D unclear. The length of the CDR3 is 13 residues. Germline V lookup: CDR1 MNHNS, CDR2 SASEGT. V lost 6 bases to trimming and J lost 5 bases, with 13 bases between them. The CDR3 sequence is CASRGPAGETQYL. CDR3 sequence (DNA): TGTGCCAGCAGAGGCCCCGCCGGGGAGACCCAGTACCTC.

The chain combines TRBV5-4 with TRBJ1-4; 7 nucleotides line up with TRBD1. The germline V gene encodes CDR1 SGHNT and CDR2 YYREEE (reference sequence). This CDR3 is 14 amino acids long. V lost 2 bases and J lost 7; bases outside the gene matches: 5. CDR3 nucleotide sequence: TGTGCCAGCAGCTTCGGGACAGCCCTTGAAAAACTGTTTTTT. As protein: CASSFGTALEKLFF.

V is TRBV4-1 and J is TRBJ2-7; D is unclear. Germline V gives CDR1 MGHRA, CDR2 YSYEKL. The CDR3 runs 16 residues. V lost 4 bases to trimming and J lost 1 base, with 17 bases between them. The CDR3 reads CASSRTLQALSYEQYF. The CDR3 bases are TGCGCCAGCAGCCGGACCCTCCAGGCCCTTTCCTACGAGCAGTACTTC.

This clonotype has a count of ten or more. The DNA for the CDR3 is TGTGCCAGCAGCTTAGGCAATCTAAACTATGGCTACACCTTC. Protein product: CASSLGNLNYGYTF. V and J are TRBV7-8 and TRBJ1-2; no clear D. V shed 1 base and J shed 2 bases, with 8 bases lying between them. The CDR3 sequence is 14 residues long. Germline lookup yields CDR1 SGHVS and CDR2 FQNEAQ.

This clonotype was recorded at least ten times. The V call is TRBV7-9, the J call TRBJ2-2, with 7 bases that match TRBD2. J gave up 0 bases and V 9 bases, and 4 bases lay outside the gene matches. The germline gives CDR1 SEHNR, CDR2 FQNEAQ (reference sequence). The CDR3 runs to 14 residues. In DNA, the CDR3 is TGTGCCAGTCTAGCGGTTCCGAACACCGGGGAGCTGTTTTTT. Its translation: CASLAVPNTGELFF.